This T cell receptor beta chain was found in a study of blood T cell repertoires in COVID-19. Study details: Sites in the United States, Italy and Spain provided acute and convalescent COVID-19 samples. The analysed material was cDNA or gDNA that came from T cells, B-cell-depleted T cells, or PBMCs.

CDR1 is GTSNPN, CDR2 SVGIG, per germline (reference sequence). This CDR3 is built from 12 residues. V trimming: 5 bases; J trimming: 8 bases; junction bases outside the gene matches: 4. Authors' data handling: Reference gene primers were amplified, and this amplification served to estimate nucleated cell counts. Using immunoSEQ multiplex PCR, the repertoire was profiled, and TCRdb retains in-frame clones only, with some absent. D and trimming were read from the DNA, whereas the V and J calls and clone size are those reported in that table. Seen here are 140,000 to 150,000 clones, over 60% observed once, and the top ten hold around a sixth.

Material: peripheral blood. The sequence was collected from a man between 50 and 59 years old with acute or convalescent COVID-19. The chain links TRBV30 to TRBJ1-4; TRBD1 matches 8 bases. The DNA for the CDR3 is TGTGCCTGGGACAGGGGCCGGGAAAAACTGTTTTTT. Its protein is CAWDRGREKLFF.